Shown below are 13 T cell receptor beta chains from a single sample sequenced in a study of monozygotic twins with inflammatory bowel disease. TCRdb derives one entry per CDR3 protein from the 5' RACE reads, leaving out DNA. This sample's table reports just over 300,000 distinct CDR3 sequences. The specimen was blood. These receptors came from a human donor with ulcerative colitis or Crohn's disease, or a healthy co-twin of an affected twin (not recorded which).

The chain links TRBV6-5 to TRBJ1-4. The CDR3 is 13 residues long. Germline V gene sequence: CDR1 MNHEY, CDR2 SVGAGI. The CDR3 region is CASRGLANEKLFF.

V and J are TRBV9 and TRBJ2-7; the TCRdb D gene call, TRBD1, has no DNA to confirm it. CDR1 and CDR2 (germline): SGDLS, YYNGEE. CDR3 length: 14 amino acids. The CDR3: CASSAGQGDYEQYF.

This chain links TRBV12-3 or TRBV12-4 with TRBJ2-6. CDR3 length equals 20 residues. CDR3: CASLSLSLGHRDSGANVLTF.

The J gene is TRBJ2-2, the V gene TRBV18. There are 12 residues in the CDR3. CDR1 is KGHSH and CDR2 is LQKENI in the germline V gene. The CDR3 sequence is CASHMRTGELFF. Drawing the rest from reference TRBV18 and TRBJ2-2, the complete variable domain is NAGVMQNPRHLVRRRGQEARLRCSPMKGHSHVYWYRQLPEEGLKFMVYLQKENIIDESGMPKERFSAEFPKEGPSILRIQQVVRGDSAAYFCASHMRTGELFFGEGSRLTVL.

The chain is built from TRBV7-2 and TRBJ2-5; TCRdb's D call, TRBD2, is unchecked because there is no DNA. This CDR3 region has 16 residues. Germline loops: CDR1 SGHTA, CDR2 FQGNSA. This CDR3 is CASSLSASGRVETQYF. The full variable domain, its missing parts supplied by reference TRBV7-2 and TRBJ2-5, is GAGVSQSPSNKVTEKGKDVELRCDPISGHTALYWYRQSLGQGLEFLIYFQGNSAPDKSGLPSDRFSAERTGGSVSTLTIQRTQQEDSAVYLCASSLSASGRVETQYFGPGTRLLVL.

CDR3 region: CASSPYRGNDEQYF. V is TRBV3-1 and J is TRBJ2-7; as DNA is missing, the TRBD1 call by TCRdb cannot be tested. The CDR3 runs 14 residues. Germline V gene lookup returns CDR1 LGHDT and CDR2 YNNKEL (reference sequence).

The chain recombines TRBV7-2 with TRBJ2-3. The CDR3 spans 14 residues. CDR1 and CDR2 from the germline V gene are SGHTA and FQGNSA. Here the CDR3 reads CASILRGTTDTQYF.

V gene TRBV24-1 combines with J gene TRBJ2-1; TCRdb's D call of TRBD1 is untestable without DNA. In germline, CDR1 is KGHDR, CDR2 SFDVKD. The CDR3 is 14 amino acids. The CDR3 is CATSATTGSDEQFF.

V and J are TRBV10-3 and TRBJ2-1; the TRBD2 assignment by TCRdb is unverifiable without DNA. Germline V lookup: CDR1 ENHRY, CDR2 SYGVKD. CDR3 length: 16 amino acids. The CDR3 is CAISEQPGGGGNEQFF.

This CDR3 is CAISRVAGGISYNEQFF. V usage is TRBV10-3 and J usage is TRBJ2-1; the D call from TCRdb, TRBD2, cannot be confirmed without DNA. The CDR3 spans 17 residues. Germline assignment: CDR1 ENHRY and CDR2 SYGVKD.

The J gene is TRBJ2-5, the V gene TRBV28; TCRdb's D call of TRBD1 is untestable without DNA. Germline V gene data show CDR1 as MDHEN and CDR2 as SYDVKM. CDR3 length equals 11 residues. CDR3 sequence: CASSSGKTQYF. The full variable domain, rest sourced from reference TRBV28 and TRBJ2-5, is DVKVTQSSRYLVKRTGEKVFLECVQDMDHENMFWYRQDPGLGLRLIYFSYDVKMKEKGDIPEGYSVSREKKERFSLILESASTNQTSMYLCASSSGKTQYFGPGTRLLVL.

This chain joins TRBV29-1 and TRBJ2-7; TCRdb indicates TRBD1, and absent DNA this call remains unverified. In germline, CDR1 is SQVTM, CDR2 ANQGSEA. This CDR3 has 14 amino acids. This chain's CDR3 is CSVRPGQGPYEQYF.

The chain is built from TRBV20-1 and TRBJ1-5. The CDR3 is made up of 15 amino acids. From germline, CDR1 is DFQATT and CDR2 SNEGSKA (reference sequence). The CDR3 is CSAHAQGGSNQPQHF.